A selection of T cell receptor beta chains follows, all from one sample in a study of Ad26.COV2.S vaccination and SARS-CoV-2 variants. Some clones are missing from TCRdb's copy, which holds only in-frame ones; the method was immunoSEQ multiplex PCR. The sample records under 150,000 clones, just over 85% being singletons. The sequenced sample was peripheral blood, obtained after recovery from COVID-19. The source of these receptors is a human donor who had recovered from COVID-19. The CDR3 runs from the conserved cysteine through the conserved F or W. A D gene is named only where the DNA matches it firmly. Clone size is not always given. Where it is, it says once, few, many or a class for expanded clones.

d_gene,v_gene,len,abundance,j_gene,CDR3nt,CDR3aa
TRBD1,TRBV28,14,-,TRBJ1-2,TGTGCCAGCAGTTTACGGACAGGATTCGGTGGCTACACCTTC,CASSLRTGFGGYTF
-,TRBV11-3,13,-,TRBJ2-1,TGTGCCAGCAGTAAGGCGGGGCCCAATGAGCAGTTCTTC,CASSKAGPNEQFF
-,TRBV28,13,-,TRBJ1-2,TGTGCCAGCAGTCCCCTCACGGCCTATGGCTACACCTTC,CASSPLTAYGYTF
TRBD1,TRBV5-1,14,few,TRBJ2-5,TGCGCCAGCAGCCCCGGGACAGGCTTAGAGACCCAGTACTTC,CASSPGTGLETQYF
-,TRBV5-6,14,-,TRBJ1-2,TGTGCCAGCAGCTTGGACAGGGCTAACTATGGCTACACCTTC,CASSLDRANYGYTF
TRBD1,TRBV15,16,-,TRBJ2-2,TGTGCCACCAGCAGAGACAGGGGGCCTGGCACCGGGGAGCTGTTTTTT,CATSRDRGPGTGELFF
-,TRBV11-2,15,-,TRBJ2-3,TGTGCCAGCAGCGAAGGATGGAAGGGGGCAGATACGCAGTATTTT,CASSEGWKGADTQYF
TRBD1,TRBV15,18,-,TRBJ2-7,TGTGCCACCAGCGCGGGACAGGGCAAAGGGGGACGTAGGCTTGAGCAGTACTTC,CATSAGQGKGGRRLEQYF
TRBD1,TRBV6-6,13,-,TRBJ1-2,TGTGCCAGCGGGACAGGCCCTAACTATGGCTACACCTTC,CASGTGPNYGYTF
TRBD1,TRBV19,12,-,TRBJ2-7,TGTGCCAGTGGGACAGGGATCAACGAGCAGTACTTC,CASGTGINEQYF
-,TRBV24-1,13,-,TRBJ1-2,TGTGCCACCAGTGAATCCGGTTATAATGGCTACACCTTC,CATSESGYNGYTF
-,TRBV2,13,-,TRBJ2-1,TGTGCCAGCAGTGACGTCACCTACAATGAGCAGTTCTTC,CASSDVTYNEQFF
-,TRBV4-1,13,-,TRBJ1-5,TGCGCCAGCAGCCAAGACCCGAATCAGCCCCAGCATTTT,CASSQDPNQPQHF
-,TRBV5-1,11,-,TRBJ1-1,TGCGCCAGCAGCAACGGGGCTGAAGCTTTCTTT,CASSNGAEAFF
TRBD2,TRBV18,16,-,TRBJ2-5,TGTGCCAGCTCACCACCCCCGACTAGCGTTGAGGAGACCCAGTACTTC,CASSPPPTSVEETQYF
TRBD1,TRBV9,17,-,TRBJ2-2,TGTGCCAGCAGCGTAGGGCGGGACAGGGGCACCACCGGGGAGCTGTTTTTT,CASSVGRDRGTTGELFF
-,TRBV27,14,-,TRBJ2-3,TGTGCCAGCAGTCGACAGGACCACACAGATACGCAGTATTTT,CASSRQDHTDTQYF
-,TRBV30,13,-,TRBJ1-2,TGTGCCTGCCCGAACCCGGGGGTCCATGGCTACACCTTC,CACPNPGVHGYTF
TRBD1,TRBV28,16,-,TRBJ1-1,TGTGCCAGCAGTCCCGGGACAGGGGGCGCGGACACTGAAGCTTTCTTT,CASSPGTGGADTEAFF
-,TRBV28,12,-,TRBJ1-2,TGTGCCAGCAGTTCGCCGTTCACCGGGACACTCTTC,CASSSPFTGTLF
TRBD1,TRBV11-2,14,-,TRBJ1-1,TGTGCCAGCAGCTGGGGACAGGCGAACACTGAAGCTTTCTTT,CASSWGQANTEAFF
-,TRBV7-8,18,-,TRBJ1-3,TGTGCCAGCAGCCCGGAGTTAGGGCCCATTTTCTCTGGAAACACCATATATTTT,CASSPELGPIFSGNTIYF
-,TRBV9,15,-,TRBJ2-5,TGTGCCAGCAGCGTAGACGATCGGCAGGAAGAGACCCAGTACTTC,CASSVDDRQEETQYF
TRBD1,TRBV15,13,-,TRBJ2-7,TGTGCCACCAGCAGCCACAGGGGCGCCGAGCAGTACTTC,CATSSHRGAEQYF
-,TRBV18,15,-,TRBJ2-6,TGTGCCAGCTCACTAAGCTTCTCTGGGGCCAACGTCCTGACTTTC,CASSLSFSGANVLTF
-,TRBV5-4,12,once,TRBJ2-3,TGTGCCAGCAGTACGAACCCGGATACGCAGTATTTT,CASSTNPDTQYF
-,TRBV5-1,12,-,TRBJ2-1,TGCGCCAGCAGCTTTGGCTCGCATGAGCAGTTCTTC,CASSFGSHEQFF
TRBD1,TRBV27,15,-,TRBJ1-1,TGTGCCAGCAGCTCTAAGGGGACAGGGGGAACTGAAGCTTTCTTT,CASSSKGTGGTEAFF
-,TRBV2,14,-,TRBJ2-5,TGTGCCAGCAGTGAAGGGGGACTTAAAGAGACCCAGTACTTC,CASSEGGLKETQYF
TRBD1,TRBV5-6,15,-,TRBJ1-6,TGTGCCAGCAGCTTTAGGACAGGGGATAATTCACCCCTCCACTTT,CASSFRTGDNSPLHF
-,TRBV9,15,-,TRBJ2-1,TGTGCCAGCAGCGTAGGGGCTAGCTCCTACAATGAGCAGTTCTTC,CASSVGASSYNEQFF
TRBD1,TRBV5-6,14,-,TRBJ1-6,TGTGCCAGCAGCCGGTACAGGGGGTTTTCACCCCTCCACTTT,CASSRYRGFSPLHF
-,TRBV7-9,12,-,TRBJ2-7,TGTGCCAGCGCCGACATAGGCTACGAGCAGTACTTC,CASADIGYEQYF
-,TRBV6-1,16,-,TRBJ2-3,TGTGCCAGCAGTGAATGGCTCGGGTCGGGCACAGATACGCAGTATTTT,CASSEWLGSGTDTQYF
TRBD1,TRBV3-1/TRBV3-2,14,-,TRBJ2-3,TGTGCCAGCAGTACAGGGGGAAGCACAGATACGCAGTATTTT,CASSTGGSTDTQYF
-,TRBV9,15,-,TRBJ1-1,TGTGCCAGCAGCGTAGTTCCAGGGCCCAACACTGAAGCTTTCTTT,CASSVVPGPNTEAFF
-,TRBV11-2,17,few,TRBJ2-2,TGTGCCAGCCGATTCAGATTTTCCGGGGGTGACACCGGGGAGCTGTTTTTT,CASRFRFSGGDTGELFF
-,TRBV4-3,15,-,TRBJ1-4,TGCGCCAGCAGCCAAGTTTCGCAGGGTAATGAAAAACTGTTTTTT,CASSQVSQGNEKLFF
TRBD1,TRBV7-2,15,-,TRBJ1-3,TGTGCCAGCAGCGCAGGACAGGGGGCGGGAAACACCATATATTTT,CASSAGQGAGNTIYF
-,TRBV28,14,-,TRBJ1-4,TGTGCCAGCAGTTTTCTCCCGGCTAATGAAAAACTGTTTTTT,CASSFLPANEKLFF
TRBD1,TRBV28,13,-,TRBJ2-7,TGTGCCAGCGTCGGACAGGGCAACTACGAGCAGTACTTC,CASVGQGNYEQYF
-,TRBV3-1/TRBV3-2,12,-,TRBJ2-3,TGTGCCAGCAGCCAGAGGGGGTATACGCAGTATTTT,CASSQRGYTQYF
-,TRBV6-4,17,-,TRBJ1-1,TGTGCCAGCAGTGACCTGGAACCGAGACAGAAATACACTGAAGCTTTCTTT,CASSDLEPRQKYTEAFF
-,TRBV5-5,17,-,TRBJ1-3,TGTGCCAGCAGTTTTCCCCCCAGTGACGTAACTGGAAACACCATATATTTT,CASSFPPSDVTGNTIYF
-,TRBV18,16,-,TRBJ2-2,TGTGCCAGCTCGCCTCTTGCCAATTCGAACACCGGGGAGCTGTTTTTT,CASSPLANSNTGELFF
-,TRBV5-8,17,-,TRBJ1-1,TGTGCCAGCAGTTGGGACCAAGGGGCAGGGGTTTGGACTGAAGCTTTCTTT,CASSWDQGAGVWTEAFF
-,TRBV15,16,-,TRBJ1-5,TGTGCCACCAGTTCCTCGATGGGAGCCAGGAATCAGCCCCAGCATTTT,CATSSSMGARNQPQHF
-,TRBV28,19,-,TRBJ1-5,TGTGCCAGCGGATACCCCCAAGTGGCCCGTCGACGAGGCAATCAGCCCCAGCATTTT,CASGYPQVARRRGNQPQHF
-,TRBV6-5,16,once,TRBJ1-1,TGTGCCAGCAGTTACTTGGGACGGGGCGGGAACACTGAAGCTTTCTTT,CASSYLGRGGNTEAFF
-,TRBV4-1,12,few,TRBJ2-1,TGCGCCAGCAGCCAGTTGGCTGGCCGGCAGTTCTTC,CASSQLAGRQFF
-,TRBV3-1/TRBV3-2,16,-,TRBJ2-3,TGTGCCAGCAGCCCCTCGGGGGGCGGGGGCCGAGATACGCAGTATTTT,CASSPSGGGGRDTQYF
-,TRBV7-9,13,few,TRBJ1-1,TGTGCCAGCAGCGCATCGGAAGGGGCTGAAGCTTTCTTT,CASSASEGAEAFF
TRBD1,TRBV11-2,18,-,TRBJ2-1,TGTGCCAGCAGCGCCCTAAGACGGGGACAGGGGGCGAGTTATGAGCAGTTCTTC,CASSALRRGQGASYEQFF
-,TRBV12-3/TRBV12-4,12,-,TRBJ2-7,TGTGCCAGCAGTGTGGGCCTATACGAGCAGTACTTC,CASSVGLYEQYF